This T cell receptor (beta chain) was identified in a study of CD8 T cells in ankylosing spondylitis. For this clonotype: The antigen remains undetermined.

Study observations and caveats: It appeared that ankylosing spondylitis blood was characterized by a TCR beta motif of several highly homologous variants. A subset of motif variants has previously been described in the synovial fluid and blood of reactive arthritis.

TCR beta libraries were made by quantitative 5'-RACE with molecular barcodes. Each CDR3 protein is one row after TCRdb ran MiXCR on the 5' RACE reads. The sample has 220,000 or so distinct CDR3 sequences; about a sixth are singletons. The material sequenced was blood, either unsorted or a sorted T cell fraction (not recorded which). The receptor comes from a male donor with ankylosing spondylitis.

The CDR3 region is CASSLPSGQPRTGELFF. CDR3 DNA sequence: TGTGCCAGCAGTTTACCCTCGGGACAGCCACGCACCGGGGAGCTGTTTTTT. The chain couples TRBV28 to TRBJ2-2; 7 bases line up with TRBD1. Germline lookup yields CDR1 MDHEN and CDR2 SYDVKM. V was clipped by 2 bases and J by 4 bases; unmatched bases: 10. The CDR3 runs to 17 residues.